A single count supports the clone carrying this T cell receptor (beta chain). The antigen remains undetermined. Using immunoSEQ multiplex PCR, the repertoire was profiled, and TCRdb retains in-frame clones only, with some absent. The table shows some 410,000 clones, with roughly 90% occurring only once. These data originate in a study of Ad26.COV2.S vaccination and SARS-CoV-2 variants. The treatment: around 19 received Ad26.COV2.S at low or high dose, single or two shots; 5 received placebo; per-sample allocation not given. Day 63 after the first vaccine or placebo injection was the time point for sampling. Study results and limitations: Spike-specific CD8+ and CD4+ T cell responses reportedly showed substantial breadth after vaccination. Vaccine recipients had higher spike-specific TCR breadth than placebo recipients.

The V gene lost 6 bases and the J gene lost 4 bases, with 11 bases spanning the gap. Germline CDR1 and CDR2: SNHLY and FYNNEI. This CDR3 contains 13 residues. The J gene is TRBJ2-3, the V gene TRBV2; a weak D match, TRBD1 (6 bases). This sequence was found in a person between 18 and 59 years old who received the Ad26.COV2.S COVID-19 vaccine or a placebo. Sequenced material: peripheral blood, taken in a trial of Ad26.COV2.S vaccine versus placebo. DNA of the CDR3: TGTGCCAGCAGGGTAGGGGGTCCAGATACGCAGTATTTT. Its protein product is CASRVGGPDTQYF.